What follows describes a single T cell receptor (beta chain). Its target is unknown. This record comes from a study of breast tumors, draining lymph nodes, adjacent tissues. Findings of the study overall: The lymph node origin of tumor T cells was framed as consistent with a hypothesis, not demonstrated. Tumor repertoires ranked between lymph nodes and nontumor tissue in diversity, with V and J gene preferences.

V trimming: 6 bases; J trimming: 11 bases; junction bases outside the gene matches: 5. Germline V lookup: CDR1 SGHAT, CDR2 FQNNGV. The CDR3 sequence is 11 residues long. TCRdb re-derived calls from the multiplex PCR reads in MiXCR, one entry per CDR3 protein. The sample includes 200,000 to 250,000 distinct CDR3 sequences, around 34% of them seen just once. Axillary draining lymph nodes of breast cancer patients supplied the node samples. Sequenced material: axillary lymph node tissue. This chain links TRBV11-2 with TRBJ1-1; 8 bases match TRBD1. The receptor's source is a female donor with breast cancer. Some clones in this sample may be carry-over from other donors' samples. The CDR3 loop is CASRHRGWAFF. Written as DNA, the CDR3 is TGTGCCAGCAGGCACAGGGGGTGGGCTTTCTTT.